This TCR beta chain was profiled in a study of CD8 T cells in ankylosing spondylitis. TCRdb independently ran MiXCR on the 5' RACE reads; one entry per CDR3 protein. Of around 220,000 distinct CDR3 sequences in the sample, under 12% are singletons; the top ten hold 21%. This clonotype was seen repeatedly, ten times or more. Its specificity is not known. Points from the study as a whole: The study looked at matched synovial fluid samples from ankylosing spondylitis patients. Disease-linked clones were reported to be significantly enriched there.

J lost 4 bases, V lost 6 bases, and 11 bases had no gene match. Germline V gene sequence: CDR1 SGHTA, CDR2 FQGNSA. The CDR3 extends over 17 amino acids. The sequence came from a male donor with ankylosing spondylitis or in good health (not recorded which). The material sequenced was blood, either unsorted or a sorted T cell fraction (not recorded which). The chain recombines TRBV7-2 with TRBJ2-2; 10 bases agree with TRBD2. The CDR3 spells CASSYSGGFSSTGELFF. The DNA of the CDR3 is TGTGCCAGCAGTTATAGCGGGGGGTTTTCCAGCACCGGGGAGCTGTTTTTT.